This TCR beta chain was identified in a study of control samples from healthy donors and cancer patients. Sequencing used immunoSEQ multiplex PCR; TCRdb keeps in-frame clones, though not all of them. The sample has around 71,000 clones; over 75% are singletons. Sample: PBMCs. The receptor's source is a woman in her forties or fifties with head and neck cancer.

The CDR3 DNA follows: TGTGCCAGTAGCCCGGGACCCAAGAGCTCCTACAATGAGCAGTTCTTC. The encoded protein is CASSPGPKSSYNEQFF. The chain employs TRBV19 and TRBJ2-1, with D perhaps being TRBD1 or TRBD2 (5 bases each). V lost 6 bases to trimming and J lost 0 bases, with 15 bases between them. The germline V gene encodes CDR1 LNHDA and CDR2 SQIVND (reference sequence). The CDR3 spans 16 residues. The variable domain in full, completed from reference TRBV19 and TRBJ2-1, reads DGGITQSPKYLFRKEGQNVTLSCEQNLNHDAMYWYRQDPGQGLRLIYYSQIVNDFQKGDIAEGYSVSREKKESFPLTVTSAQKNPTAFYLCASSPGPKSSYNEQFFGPGTRLTVL.